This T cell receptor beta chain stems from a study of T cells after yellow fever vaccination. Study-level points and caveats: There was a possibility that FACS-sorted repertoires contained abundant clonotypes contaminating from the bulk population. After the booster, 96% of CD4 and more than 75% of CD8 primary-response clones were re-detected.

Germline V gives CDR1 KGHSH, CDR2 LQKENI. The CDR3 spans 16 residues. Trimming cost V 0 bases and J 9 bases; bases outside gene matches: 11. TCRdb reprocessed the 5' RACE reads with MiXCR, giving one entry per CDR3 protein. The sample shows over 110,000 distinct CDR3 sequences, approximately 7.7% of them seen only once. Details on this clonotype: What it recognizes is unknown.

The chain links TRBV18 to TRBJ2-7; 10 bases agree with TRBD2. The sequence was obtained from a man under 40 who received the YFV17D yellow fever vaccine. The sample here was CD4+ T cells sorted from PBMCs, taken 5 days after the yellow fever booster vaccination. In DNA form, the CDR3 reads TGTGCCAGCTCACCACCGTCCCAGCGGGAGGGTTCGGCGCAGTACTTC. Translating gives CASSPPSQREGSAQYF.